The entry below gives a single T cell receptor (beta chain) sequence along with its context. This CDR3 has 11 amino acids. Germline V gives CDR1 SEHNR, CDR2 FQNEAQ (reference sequence). V was cut by 5 bases and J by 8 bases, with 9 bases left in between. This sample is drawn from a study of shared clonotypes between healthy human individuals. This table comes from immunoSEQ multiplex PCR, and its TCRdb copy is limited to in-frame clones, with some not included. The sample lists about 960,000 clones, 76% occurring once. The chain has TRBV7-9 and TRBJ1-1; D is undetermined. The sample taken for sequencing was memory CD4+ T cells sorted from blood. Noted subset: CD45RA-negative fraction. This clonotype was obtained from a man aged 18-30 years in good health. CDR3 loop: CASSTTKEAFF. The CDR3 nucleotides read TGTGCCAGCAGCACCACTAAGGAAGCTTTCTTT.